The rows below give T cell receptor beta chains drawn from one sample of a study of T cells in Graves' hyperthyroidism and ophthalmopathy. TCRdb itself ran the multiplex PCR reads through MiXCR, one entry per CDR3 protein. The data contain under 200,000 distinct CDR3 sequences, less than 10% of them seen just once; the ten biggest clones take up 22%. Material for sequencing was blood. The source is a young woman with Graves' hyperthyroidism that later progressed to Graves' ophthalmopathy. The CDR3 runs from the conserved cysteine through the conserved F or W. The order of the fields is CDR3 length, V gene, CDR3 protein.

length: 16; V: TRBV3-1; CDR3: CASSHWTPAATDTQYF
length: 16; V: TRBV5-6; CDR3: CASKGDRTGDHYGYTF
length: 12; V: TRBV6-5; CDR3: CASSLQGYAAFF
length: 16; V: TRBV6-1; CDR3: CASSVQGAQGTGELFF
length: 16; V: TRBV11-2; CDR3: CASSLVIAGVLSEQYF
length: 15; V: TRBV20-1; CDR3: CSARDWAGPTDTQYF
length: 12; V: TRBV13; CDR3: CASSLGSNTIYF
length: 15; V: TRBV11-2; CDR3: CASSRSGGISYEQYF
length: 13; V: TRBV20-1; CDR3: CSALGQPNEKLFF
length: 16; V: TRBV12-3/TRBV12-4; CDR3: CASSPFRGTPPETQYF
length: 14; V: TRBV19; CDR3: CASSKPLGQMPQHF
length: 14; V: TRBV7-9; CDR3: CASSGVPGYNEQFF
length: 13; V: TRBV28; CDR3: CASSHAYYTEAFF
length: 18; V: TRBV11-3; CDR3: CASSSRSNRGVPTDTQYF
length: 15; V: TRBV4-1; CDR3: CASSLGQGVRDGQYF
length: 15; V: TRBV20-1; CDR3: CSASGLAGYQETQYF
length: 16; V: TRBV4-2; CDR3: CASSQDEAAVGDTQYF
length: 16; V: TRBV7-6; CDR3: CASSVTPALLNTEAFF
length: 15; V: TRBV20-1; CDR3: CSASKGQSSNQPQHF
length: 17; V: TRBV20-1; CDR3: CSASRDRDFYSNQPQHF
length: 12; V: TRBV20-1; CDR3: CSATGDNSPLHF
length: 15; V: TRBV6-1; CDR3: CASTPWAQDAYGYTF
length: 17; V: TRBV3-1; CDR3: CASSQDLGGTANSPLHF
length: 16; V: TRBV7-2; CDR3: CASSASRQGLNYGYTF
length: 12; V: TRBV2; CDR3: CASSRDSDTQYF
length: 15; V: TRBV19; CDR3: CASSNGPRTGDEQYF
length: 15; V: TRBV27; CDR3: CASSPDRGLEDTQYF
length: 13; V: TRBV5-6; CDR3: CASSLNLGQPQHF
length: 15; V: TRBV7-9; CDR3: CASSLRRGGENEQYF
length: 14; V: TRBV20-1; CDR3: CSALSEATNTEAFF
length: 16; V: TRBV6-1; CDR3: CASSVAAPRSNQPQHF
length: 14; V: TRBV11-1; CDR3: CASSRGVSTDTQYF
length: 13; V: TRBV10-3; CDR3: CAISEKVGNTIYF
length: 17; V: TRBV28; CDR3: CASSLRGGPLVRETQYF
length: 13; V: TRBV7-8; CDR3: CASSLGPGQPQHF
length: 13; V: TRBV2; CDR3: CASGGRVTTEAFF
length: 17; V: TRBV25-1; CDR3: CASSGPIAGISYNEQFF
length: 14; V: TRBV7-8; CDR3: CASSRSGSRETQYF
length: 16; V: TRBV20-1; CDR3: CSARDRDSLTTYGYTF
length: 13; V: TRBV6-1; CDR3: CASSLTGPQPQHF
length: 15; V: TRBV6-6; CDR3: CASSYRDSRTDTQYF
length: 12; V: TRBV3-1; CDR3: CASSQGGDTIYF
length: 17; V: TRBV7-9; CDR3: CASSTQGRGSSGNTIYF
length: 15; V: TRBV4-1; CDR3: CASSQLLGPPETQYF
length: 12; V: TRBV5-1; CDR3: CASSLGGAEQFF